The 13 T cell receptor beta chains given below trace back to one sample, sequenced in a study of control samples from healthy donors and cancer patients (dated by TCRdb to the early 2020s). Libraries came from the immunoSEQ multiplex PCR assay. TCRdb retrieved this table from immuneACCESS and kept in-frame rearrangements only. Not all clones are present; in checked studies, unresolved V genes account for under half, and no reason is known for the remainder. For this sample there are 150,000 to 200,000 clones; roughly 92% appear just once. The biggest ten clones account for about 1.4% of the sample. The sample consisted of blood. Receptor source: a woman younger than 35 in good health.

The chain recombines TRBV19 with TRBJ1-5, with D perhaps TRBD1 (5 bases). Germline V gene lookup returns CDR1 LNHDA and CDR2 SQIVND (reference sequence). Deletions cut 1 base from V and 0 bases from J, with 19 bases between. The CDR3 contains 19 residues. This CDR3 reads CASSIAGAGTSYSNQPQHF. DNA of the CDR3: TGTGCCAGTAGTATAGCCGGAGCCGGGACTTCATATAGCAATCAGCCCCAGCATTTT.

V is TRBV7-9 and J is TRBJ2-2; D is unresolved. The CDR3 contains 14 residues. Per germline, CDR1 SEHNR and CDR2 FQNEAQ (reference sequence). V lost 2 bases to trimming and J lost 2 bases, with 6 bases between them. CDR3 sequence reads: CASSLTANTGELFF. In DNA, the CDR3 is TGTGCCAGCAGCTTAACTGCTAACACCGGGGAGCTGTTTTTT.

This clone was detected once. The chain joins TRBV13 to TRBJ1-2, with D maybe TRBD1 (5 bases). Trimming removed 4 bases at V and 8 bases at J, with 14 bases between. The V gene's germline CDR1 is PRHDT and CDR2 FYEKMQ (reference sequence). The CDR3 sequence is 13 residues long. The CDR3 DNA is TGTGCCAGCAGCTCTACGTTCAGGGACGGCTACACCTTC. Protein sequence: CASSSTFRDGYTF.

CDR3 coding DNA: TGTGCCAGCAGTCCTCGGGGGAGGGGAGAGCAGTACTTC. Encoded protein: CASSPRGRGEQYF. This chain connects TRBV12-3 or TRBV12-4 to TRBJ2-7; 7 nucleotides match TRBD2. The V gene end was trimmed by 5 bases and the J gene end by 7 bases; junction bases not matched to a gene: 8. There are 13 residues in the CDR3.

The chain recombines TRBV5-1 with TRBJ2-5, with 9 bases lining up with TRBD2. In germline, CDR1 is SGHRS, CDR2 YFSETQ. The CDR3 totals 18 residues. The ends lost 0 bases at V and 2 bases at J; junction bases unmatched: 11. The CDR3 nucleotides read TGCGCCAGCAGCTTGGGGCCCGCCCAGCGGGGGGCTCAAGAGACCCAGTACTTC. Translated, it gives CASSLGPAQRGAQETQYF.

This clone was observed once. In DNA, the CDR3 is TGTGCCAGCTCACCAGGAGGTTCTGAAGCTTTCTTT. This encodes CASSPGGSEAFF. This chain connects TRBV18 to TRBJ1-1, with D unresolved. Germline CDR1 is KGHSH and CDR2 is LQKENI. CDR3 length equals 12 residues. V was pared by 2 bases and J by 6 bases, with 7 bases between.

To note about this clone: Other DNA sequences within the sample encode an identical CDR3. CDR3 nucleotide sequence: TGTGCCAGCGGGGGTCGGGGCAATGAGCAGTTCTTC. Protein product: CASGGRGNEQFF. The chain uses TRBV11-2 and TRBJ2-1; either TRBD1 or TRBD2 may supply D (5 bases each). V lost 8 bases and J lost 6, with 11 bases in between. There are 12 residues in the CDR3. Germline V lookup: CDR1 SGHAT, CDR2 FQNNGV.

This chain links TRBV6-5 with TRBJ2-7; a weak D match, TRBD2 (6 bases). Trimming cost V 0 bases and J 7 bases, with 13 bases left between them. CDR1 is MNHEY and CDR2 is SVGAGI in the germline V gene. This CDR3 has 14 residues. The DNA of the CDR3 is TGTGCCAGCAGTTACTCTGGGACTTCTAAGGAGCAGTACTTC. It encodes CASSYSGTSKEQYF.

The chain links TRBV27 to TRBJ2-5; 7 bases map to TRBD1. Germline lookup yields CDR1 MNHEY and CDR2 SMNVEV (reference sequence). V shed 5 bases, J shed 5 bases, and the junction held 11 bases outside the gene matches. This CDR3 has 15 amino acids. The CDR3 here is CASSRKLGGWETQYF. CDR3 bases: TGTGCCAGCAGTAGGAAACTAGGGGGCTGGGAGACCCAGTACTTC.

This clone was detected only once. The chain combines TRBV7-2 with TRBJ1-2, with a weak D call TRBD1 (5 bases). CDR1 and CDR2 from the germline V gene are SGHTA and FQGNSA. This CDR3 is built from 15 residues. The V and J ends lost 1 base and 4 bases respectively, with 13 bases between them. CDR3 bases: TGTGCCAGCAGCTTAGGGGGCCTGAGGGGCTATGGCTACACCTTC. This gives the protein CASSLGGLRGYGYTF.

The chain links TRBV28 to TRBJ2-2; 7 bases agree with TRBD1. Germline V gene data show CDR1 as MDHEN and CDR2 as SYDVKM. CDR3 size: 15 residues. The ends lost 11 bases at V and 5 bases at J; junction bases unmatched: 14. CDR3: CAARQGSRGTGELFF. In DNA form, the CDR3 reads TGTGCCGCACGACAGGGATCCCGTGGGACCGGGGAGCTGTTTTTT.

The chain recombines TRBV6-2 or TRBV6-3 with TRBJ1-5, with D tentatively TRBD1 (5 bases). The V gene's germline CDR1 is MNHEY and CDR2 SVGEGT. This CDR3 comprises 14 residues. Trimming took off 6 bases at V and 6 bases at J, with 15 bases between the two ends. CDR3 nucleotides: TGTGCCAGCAGCCCCCCCCAAGGGGTTCAGCCCCAGCATTTT. Translation: CASSPPQGVQPQHF.

The chain carries TRBV11-2 and TRBJ2-3; the D is unclear. The V and J ends lost 0 bases and 6 bases respectively, with 4 bases between them. The V gene's germline CDR1 is SGHAT and CDR2 FQNNGV. This CDR3 is built from 12 residues. The DNA for the CDR3 is TGTGCCAGCAGCTTAGATCGGGATACGCAGTATTTT. This codes for CASSLDRDTQYF.